This is a list of T cell receptor beta chains from one sample in a study of shared clonotypes between healthy human individuals. The repertoire was sequenced with immunoSEQ multiplex PCR; TCRdb's copy has only in-frame clones and lacks some. The table has hundreds of thousands of clones, 90% to 97% seen once. The sequenced material came from naive CD4+ T cells sorted from blood. Source of these receptors: a woman aged 30 to 39 in good health. CDR3s leave out the opening cysteine and the closing phenylalanine or tryptophan. The order of the fields is CDR3 protein, V gene, J gene, CDR3 length.

CDR3aa: ASSYGTGVVSEQF; v_gene: TRBV6-5; j_gene: TRBJ2-1; len: 13
CDR3aa: ASSQDRGRTHYGYT; v_gene: TRBV4-1; j_gene: TRBJ1-2; len: 14
CDR3aa: ASSSTGWYSNQPQH; v_gene: TRBV27; j_gene: TRBJ1-5; len: 14
CDR3aa: ASSSLVERDSYEQY; v_gene: TRBV28; j_gene: TRBJ2-7; len: 14
CDR3aa: ANQTGITEAF; v_gene: TRBV6-6; j_gene: TRBJ1-1; len: 10
CDR3aa: ASSPYFGTSGSPSYNEQF; v_gene: TRBV28; j_gene: TRBJ2-1; len: 18
CDR3aa: ASGQGLGQPQH; v_gene: TRBV2; j_gene: TRBJ1-5; len: 11
CDR3aa: ASSRLTKGEAF; v_gene: TRBV27; j_gene: TRBJ1-1; len: 11
CDR3aa: ASTLGVAGEGETQY; v_gene: TRBV28; j_gene: TRBJ2-5; len: 14
CDR3aa: ASSWGGAGGPSTDTQY; v_gene: TRBV28; j_gene: TRBJ2-3; len: 16
CDR3aa: ASRRPHRLVTNEKLF; v_gene: TRBV5-8; j_gene: TRBJ1-4; len: 15
CDR3aa: ASSLQGEAF; v_gene: TRBV5-8; j_gene: TRBJ1-1; len: 9
CDR3aa: ASSLSGSSGSRGELF; v_gene: TRBV7-7; j_gene: TRBJ2-2; len: 15
CDR3aa: ASSLTRRDQPQH; v_gene: TRBV5-8; j_gene: TRBJ1-5; len: 12
CDR3aa: ASSVDGGDYSGNTIY; v_gene: TRBV9; j_gene: TRBJ1-3; len: 15
CDR3aa: ASSRIRYQETQY; v_gene: TRBV5-8; j_gene: TRBJ2-5; len: 12
CDR3aa: ATRLDRGSEAF; v_gene: TRBV6-6; j_gene: TRBJ1-1; len: 11
CDR3aa: ASRRQGNEKLF; v_gene: TRBV27; j_gene: TRBJ1-4; len: 11
CDR3aa: ASSRQGNSYEQY; v_gene: TRBV19; j_gene: TRBJ2-7; len: 12
CDR3aa: ASRGQGMSQPQH; v_gene: TRBV28; j_gene: TRBJ1-5; len: 12
CDR3aa: ASSETPMTSGLGEQY; v_gene: TRBV6-1; j_gene: TRBJ2-7; len: 15
CDR3aa: ASSLGTSNRYEQY; v_gene: TRBV5-6; j_gene: TRBJ2-7; len: 13
CDR3aa: ASSPTSGSTDTQY; v_gene: TRBV13; j_gene: TRBJ2-3; len: 13
CDR3aa: ASSAGSSYEQY; v_gene: TRBV5-1; j_gene: TRBJ2-7; len: 11
CDR3aa: ASSSQSNEKLF; v_gene: TRBV19; j_gene: TRBJ1-4; len: 11
CDR3aa: ASSLALGTSGRGEQY; v_gene: TRBV7-8; j_gene: TRBJ2-7; len: 15
CDR3aa: ATSRIWGGSLDNEQF; v_gene: TRBV15; j_gene: TRBJ2-1; len: 15
CDR3aa: ASTRLGLAGGIYEQY; v_gene: TRBV11-2; j_gene: TRBJ2-7; len: 15
CDR3aa: ASSWGRGARGTEAF; v_gene: TRBV6-6; j_gene: TRBJ1-1; len: 14
CDR3aa: ASRRGAGRDTQY; v_gene: TRBV19; j_gene: TRBJ2-3; len: 12
CDR3aa: ASSPNAVTGELF; v_gene: TRBV7-7; j_gene: TRBJ2-2; len: 12
CDR3aa: ASAETGSNSPLH; v_gene: TRBV5-1; j_gene: TRBJ1-6; len: 12
CDR3aa: ASSLQGGNTEAF; v_gene: TRBV11-2; j_gene: TRBJ1-1; len: 12
CDR3aa: ASSLRLAGYNEQF; v_gene: TRBV11-2; j_gene: TRBJ2-1; len: 13
CDR3aa: ASGTGNTEAF; v_gene: TRBV28; j_gene: TRBJ1-1; len: 10
CDR3aa: ASSLVWGSSNEQY; v_gene: TRBV7-2; j_gene: TRBJ2-7; len: 13
CDR3aa: ASNPSGSNTGELF; v_gene: TRBV5-5; j_gene: TRBJ2-2; len: 13
CDR3aa: SASTNEKLF; v_gene: TRBV20-1; j_gene: TRBJ1-4; len: 9
CDR3aa: ASSFSVQDTQY; v_gene: TRBV28; j_gene: TRBJ2-3; len: 11
CDR3aa: ASSASQGLVQETQY; v_gene: TRBV9; j_gene: TRBJ2-5; len: 14
CDR3aa: ASSSIGLQGSLIHSNQPQH; v_gene: TRBV19; j_gene: TRBJ1-5; len: 19
CDR3aa: ASSVGKGSNQPQH; v_gene: TRBV9; j_gene: TRBJ1-5; len: 13
CDR3aa: ASGFPYEQY; v_gene: TRBV12-5; j_gene: TRBJ2-7; len: 9
CDR3aa: ASSSGDPRYQPQH; v_gene: TRBV7-2; j_gene: TRBJ1-5; len: 13
CDR3aa: ARLDRNEKLF; v_gene: TRBV2; j_gene: TRBJ1-4; len: 10
CDR3aa: ASSLGQGNEKLF; v_gene: TRBV5-1; j_gene: TRBJ1-4; len: 12